This TCR beta chain came from a study of blood T cell repertoires in COVID-19. Adults between about 18 and 95 years of age took part from under 30 US areas. Cohort allocation depended upon clinical history that participants reported. TCRdb keeps only in-frame clones here, not all; method: immunoSEQ multiplex PCR. The data hold 350,000 to 400,000 clones, with roughly 88% observed a single time. The CDR3 extends over 12 amino acids. The V gene lost 0 bases and the J gene lost 9 bases, with 6 bases spanning the gap. Germline V gives CDR1 WSHSY, CDR2 SAAADI. Material for sequencing was PBMCs or T cells enriched from blood (not recorded which). The receptor was isolated from a woman under 40 with acute COVID-19. This chain links TRBV10-2 with TRBJ2-1; D gene ambiguous. The CDR3 sequence: CASSESTGEQFF. For the CDR3, the DNA is TGCGCCAGCAGTGAGTCAACGGGTGAGCAGTTCTTC.